This T cell receptor beta chain was recorded in a study of CD8 T cells in Susac syndrome. Study details: The Susac syndrome patients were therapy-naive, on corticosteroids, or on intravenous immunoglobulin alone at blood draw.

The table lists this clonotype with a few counts. The antigen remains unidentified. cDNA came from about 0.5 to 1 ug RNA primed by random hexamers. TCRdb re-analysed the immunoSEQ multiplex PCR reads in MiXCR, keeping a single row per CDR3 protein. This sample has 120,000 or so distinct CDR3 sequences, with under 96% found just once. Study-wide results and limits: Individuals included in the TCR sequencing and HLA analysis were acknowledged by the study to be relatively few in number.

The CDR3 has 15 amino acids. The V gene's germline CDR1 is SQVTM and CDR2 ANQGSEA. After removal of 7 bases from V and 3 bases from J, the junction contained 7 bases not matched to a gene. The V gene is TRBV29-1, the J gene TRBJ2-5; 14 nucleotides agree with TRBD2. The sequenced material came from CD4+ T cells from PBMCs. The TCR sequence derives from a human donor with Susac syndrome. CDR3 in DNA: TGCAGCGCAGTGACTAGCGGGAGGGTTGAAGAGACCCAGTACTTC. Its protein product is CSAVTSGRVEETQYF. Combining the CDR3 with reference TRBV29-1 and TRBJ2-5 gives the whole variable domain SAVISQKPSRDICQRGTSLTIQCQVDSQVTMMFWYRQQPGQSLTLIATANQGSEATYESGFVIDKFPISRPNLTFSTLTVSNMSPEDSSIYLCSAVTSGRVEETQYFGPGTRLLVL.